This note documents a single TCR beta chain sequence. The data derive from a study of shared clonotypes between healthy human individuals. The naive CD8 population came from CD45RO-negative cells selected for CCR7, without terminally differentiated effector memory CD45RA+ cells. Trimming removed 1 base at V and 0 bases at J, with 10 bases between. The CDR3 loop spans 15 amino acids. Germline assignment: CDR1 SGHAT and CDR2 FQNNGV. The assay was immunoSEQ multiplex PCR, and TCRdb's table has in-frame clones only and misses some. The sample has about 2.2 million clones; 90% to 95% are singletons. The rearrangement links TRBV11-2 to TRBJ2-7; D tentatively fits TRBD1 or TRBD2 (5 bases each). The clonotype comes from a man between 18 and 29 years old in good health. Some clones in this sample may be carry-over from other donors' samples. What was sequenced was naive CD8+ T cells from PBMCs. CDR3 coding DNA: TGTGCCAGCAGCTTAGGGGGGTACAGCTCCTACGAGCAGTACTTC. Its protein is CASSLGGYSSYEQYF.